This TCR beta chain was sequenced in a study of cytomegalovirus exposure and HLA in healthy donors. Germline lookup yields CDR1 SGDLS and CDR2 YYNGEE. The CDR3 runs 14 residues. With 60 Vbeta and 13 Jbeta primers, the PCR was carried out. Here immunoSEQ multiplex PCR was the method, and the copy in TCRdb shows in-frame clones only, minus some. The sample records approximately 190,000 clones, 83% being singletons. Of note for this clone: Germline is not matched at one junction end, which may reflect a read error.

The receptor was isolated from a man aged 35 to 55 in good health and CMV-seropositive. The sequencing input was PBMCs. The rearrangement uses TRBV9 and TRBJ1-1, with 8 bases lining up with TRBD1. The CDR3 region has the DNA TGTGCCAGCAGCATTAGGACAGGGAACGCTGAAGCTTTCTTT. It encodes CASSIRTGNAEAFF.